This passage covers 20 T cell receptor beta chains from one sample sequenced in a study of T cells after yellow fever vaccination. TCRdb reanalysed the 5' RACE reads using MiXCR and keeps one entry per CDR3 protein. Of tens of thousands of distinct CDR3 sequences listed, about 11% are singletons. The starting material was PBMCs, either bulk or a sorted T-cell subset (CD4+, CD8+, memory, or dextramer-sorted; not recorded which), obtained less than 16 days after the first yellow fever vaccination. All receptors come from a man between 18 and 35 years old who received the YFV17D yellow fever vaccine.

This clonotype was found many times. This rearrangement joins TRBV20-1 to TRBJ2-5; D unresolved. V lost 2 bases and J lost 4, with 11 bases in between. The CDR3 spans 13 residues. Germline CDR1 reads DFQATT; CDR2 reads SNEGSKA (reference sequence). CDR3 coding DNA: TGCAGTGCTAGATTGGGCACCCCAGAGACCCAGTACTTC. Translation: CSARLGTPETQYF.

By share, this clonotype counts as medium-sized. This chain connects TRBV4-3 to TRBJ2-7, with TRBD1 identical over 8 bases. From germline, CDR1 is LGHNA and CDR2 YSLEER. V shed 0 bases and J 2 bases; nucleotides not matched to a gene: 6. This CDR3 spans 16 amino acids. The CDR3 reads CASSQDWSGGPYEQYF. CDR3 bases: TGCGCCAGCAGCCAAGATTGGTCAGGGGGCCCCTACGAGCAGTACTTC.

Many counts were recorded for this clonotype. The V call is TRBV7-2, the J call TRBJ2-7; TRBD2 agrees at 8 bases. With 5 bases clipped from V and 4 bases from J, the junction kept 4 bases outside the gene matches. CDR1 is SGHTA, CDR2 FQGNSA, per germline. The CDR3 is made up of 13 amino acids. CDR3 amino acids: CASSRGGRYEQYV. In DNA form, the CDR3 reads TGTGCCAGCAGCCGCGGGGGGCGGTACGAGCAGTACGTC.

This clonotype was found many times. This chain joins TRBV6-2 or TRBV6-3 and TRBJ2-7, with TRBD2 matching over 9 bases. Trimming cost V 4 bases and J 6 bases; bases outside gene matches: 7. The CDR3 covers 14 residues. CDR1 MNHEY and CDR2 SVGEGT come from the germline V gene. In DNA, the CDR3 is TGTGCCAGCAGTTCTAGCGGGGCAACGGGCGAGCAGTACGTC. Translation: CASSSSGATGEQYV.

There are many counts of this clonotype. The chain carries TRBV4-3 and TRBJ2-6, with 7 bases aligning to TRBD1. J was trimmed by 0 bases and V by 5 bases; bases with no gene match: 7. CDR1 is LGHNA and CDR2 is YSLEER in the germline V gene. There are 17 residues in the CDR3. DNA of the CDR3: TGCGCCAGCAGCAGCCGACAGGGCGGCTCTGGGGCCAACGTCCTGACTTTC. As protein: CASSSRQGGSGANVLTF.

This clonotype has ten or more counts. This chain uses TRBV6-2 or TRBV6-3 with TRBJ2-2, with TRBD1 matching over 9 bases. This CDR3 has 17 residues. The V gene's germline CDR1 is MNHEY and CDR2 SVGEGT. V lost 6 bases to trimming and J lost 4 bases; unmatched junction nucleotides: 12. As DNA, the CDR3 is TGTGCCAGCAGCCTACCGGGACAGGGATTTGGCACCGGGGAGCTGTTTTTT. It translates to CASSLPGQGFGTGELFF.

This clonotype showed up many times. This chain uses TRBV10-3 with TRBJ2-1; TRBD1 is a possible D gene (7 bases). This CDR3 is built from 14 residues. The germline V gene has CDR1 ENHRY and CDR2 SYGVKD. Trimming took off 8 bases at V and 6 bases at J, with 17 bases between the two ends. CDR3 sequence reads: CAIGGSDRLNEQFF. The DNA of the CDR3 is TGTGCCATCGGGGGGTCGGACAGGCTCAATGAGCAGTTCTTC.

This clonotype was recorded at least ten times. The V gene is TRBV20-1, the J gene TRBJ2-6; D might be TRBD1 (5 bases). Germline V gene sequence: CDR1 DFQATT, CDR2 SNEGSKA (reference sequence). V was cut by 5 bases and J by 0 bases, with 5 bases left in between. The CDR3 totals 13 residues. The CDR3 region has the DNA TGCAGTGCTGACAGCTCTGGGGCCAACGTCCTGACTTTC. Protein sequence: CSADSSGANVLTF.

This clonotype was seen ten or more times. The chain uses TRBV18 and TRBJ2-7; TRBD2 matches 8 bases. The V segment lost 6 bases and the J segment 0 bases; nucleotides outside the gene matches: 7. This CDR3 contains 15 residues. Germline V gene lookup returns CDR1 KGHSH and CDR2 LQKENI. CDR3 sequence: CASSQAGVSSYEQYF. The CDR3 region has the DNA TGTGCCAGCTCGCAAGCGGGGGTCAGCTCCTACGAGCAGTACTTC. The variable domain in full, with the rest retrieved from reference TRBV18 and TRBJ2-7, is NAGVMQNPRHLVRRRGQEARLRCSPMKGHSHVYWYRQLPEEGLKFMVYLQKENIIDESGMPKERFSAEFPKEGPSILRIQQVVRGDSAAYFCASSQAGVSSYEQYFGPGTRLTVT.

This clonotype was seen many times. The V call is TRBV20-1, the J call TRBJ2-6; D not resolved. Between the trimmed V and J ends, which lost 0 bases and 0 bases, there was a span of 12 bases. The CDR3 loop spans 17 amino acids. Germline loops: CDR1 DFQATT, CDR2 SNEGSKA (reference sequence). CDR3 DNA sequence: TGCAGTGCTAGAGATCAGAGTAAAAACTCTGGGGCCAACGTCCTGACTTTC. Residues: CSARDQSKNSGANVLTF.

This clonotype appeared many times. The rearrangement uses TRBV7-9 and TRBJ1-2; D not resolved. Deletions cut 2 bases from V and 3 bases from J, with 4 bases between. This CDR3 contains 12 residues. Germline CDR1 SEHNR, CDR2 FQNEAQ (reference sequence). Written as DNA, the CDR3 is TGTGCCAGCAGCTTAAACCACTATGGCTACACCTTC. Its protein product is CASSLNHYGYTF.

This clonotype was picked up many times. The chain recombines TRBV5-1 with TRBJ2-7, with 9 bases identical to TRBD2. Germline V gene sequence: CDR1 SGHRS, CDR2 YFSETQ. After removal of 0 bases from V and 5 bases from J, the junction contained 6 bases not matched to a gene. The CDR3 has 15 amino acids. CDR3 residues: CASSLGLAGINEQYF. The CDR3 coding sequence is TGCGCCAGCAGCTTGGGGCTAGCGGGGATCAACGAGCAGTACTTC.

This clonotype was seen many times. V is TRBV10-3 and J is TRBJ1-1; D remains unclear. CDR3 size: 12 residues. Trimming took 3 bases from V and 4 from J, leaving 6 bases between them. Germline CDR1 is ENHRY and CDR2 is SYGVKD. The CDR3 DNA follows: TGTGCCATCAGTGACGCGACCACTGAAGCTTTCTTT. Encoded protein: CAISDATTEAFF.

In regard to this clonotype: This clone may be a read error of a much larger clone one base away. The chain recombines TRBV5-6 with TRBJ2-7; weak D call: TRBD1 (6 bases). CDR3 length: 13 amino acids. Germline CDR1 is SGHDT and CDR2 is YYEEEE. The CDR3 protein is CDSRLQGPYEQYF. CDR3 nucleotide sequence: TGTGACAGCAGATTACAGGGCCCCTACGAGCAGTACTTC.

The chain uses TRBV5-1 and TRBJ2-7; 8 bases are a match to TRBD1. The CDR3 loop spans 15 amino acids. Losses at the gene ends were 2 bases for V and 5 bases for J; bases not matched to a gene: 9. CDR1 and CDR2 from the germline V gene are SGHRS and YFSETQ. The CDR3 DNA sequence: TGCGCCAGCAGCTTTGAAGGACAGGGTGGGGACGAGCAGTACTTC. It yields the protein CASSFEGQGGDEQYF.

At least ten counts were recorded for this clonotype. The V call is TRBV20-1, the J call TRBJ1-2; 8 bases are shared with TRBD1. The J segment lost 11 bases and the V segment lost 6 bases, leaving 14 bases of the junction unmatched. The CDR3 is made up of 13 amino acids. The germline V gene encodes CDR1 DFQATT and CDR2 SNEGSKA (reference sequence). The CDR3 loop reads CSARRVGQGLYTF. For the CDR3, the DNA is TGCAGTGCCCGTCGCGTAGGACAGGGCCTGTACACCTTC.

This clonotype was recorded at least ten times. V gene TRBV5-6 combines with J gene TRBJ2-1; D is unclear. This CDR3 has 14 residues. Germline V lookup: CDR1 SGHDT, CDR2 YYEEEE. V lost 0 bases to trimming and J lost 3 bases, with 7 bases between them. In DNA form, the CDR3 reads TGTGCCAGCAGCTTGGAGACTTACTACAATGAGCAGTTCTTC. It translates to CASSLETYYNEQFF.

This clonotype was counted ten times or more. The rearrangement joins TRBV5-1 to TRBJ2-7, with D perhaps given as TRBD1 or TRBD2 (5 bases each). This CDR3 has 15 amino acids. V lost 4 bases and J lost 6, with 20 bases in between. CDR1 is SGHRS, CDR2 YFSETQ, per germline. CDR3 region: CASSGIPGPQSEQYF. The CDR3 DNA follows: TGCGCCAGCAGCGGGATACCGGGACCCCAAAGCGAGCAGTACTTC.

This clonotype was picked up many times. This chain joins TRBV28 and TRBJ1-1; a possible D gene is TRBD1 (5 bases). Trimming stripped 7 bases from V and 11 bases from J, with 20 bases between. Germline CDR1 and CDR2: MDHEN and SYDVKM. The CDR3 sequence is 13 residues long. This CDR3 is CASKGPGGFEAFF. The CDR3, as DNA: TGTGCCAGCAAGGGGCCCGGGGGTTTTGAGGCTTTCTTT.

This clonotype was seen many times. J is TRBJ2-1 and V is TRBV5-1; D gene ambiguous. Trimming stripped 0 bases from V and 0 bases from J, with 10 bases between. The CDR3 has 16 residues. Germline assignment: CDR1 SGHRS and CDR2 YFSETQ. The CDR3: CASSLAGNPSYNEQFF. CDR3 DNA sequence: TGCGCCAGCAGCTTGGCGGGCAACCCCTCCTACAATGAGCAGTTCTTC.